Included here is one T cell receptor beta chain sequence, with context. Its antigen is currently unknown. CMV status came from CD4+ IFNgamma after overnight CMV lysate stimulation. Cells stained for CD3, CD4, CD8, CD45RA, CD27 and viability were sorted into four CD45RA/CD27 subsets. Two oligonucleotides, mixed equimolar, formed the beta constant-region primer covering TRBC1 and TRBC2. Nested alpha and beta constant-region primers with the SP2 primer drove four PCR rounds on ligated cDNA. MiXCR, applied by TCRdb to the UMI-ligation and nested PCR reads, yields one record per CDR3 protein. Among more than 100,000 distinct CDR3 sequences listed, 35% to 40% were seen once. CDR1 is DFQATT and CDR2 is SNEGSKA in the germline V gene (reference sequence). V was trimmed by 2 bases and J by 4 bases, leaving 12 bases between them. The CDR3 covers 13 residues. This sample was taken from a study of naive and memory T cell subsets.

Study-level points and caveats: Gini index rose across naive, CM, EM and EMRA in CD4 and CD8.

The receptor was derived from a human donor in good health. The chain recombines TRBV20-1 with TRBJ2-7; D is uncertain. The sample taken for sequencing was central memory CD4+ T cells from blood. The CDR3 nucleotides are TGCAGTGCTAGAAGGCAGTTCCTATACGAGCAGTACTTC. It codes for CSARRQFLYEQYF.